This paragraph covers one T cell receptor (beta chain) sequence. The antigen is unknown. This sample was included in a study of cytomegalovirus exposure and HLA in healthy donors. Study-wide results and limits: Later, an analysis found that common viral pathogens appeared to be linked with several of the most significant clusters. Altogether, 150 to 200 TCR beta chains were recorded as cytomegalovirus-associated.

V was pared by 5 bases and J by 2 bases, with 19 bases of the junction left unmatched. The CDR3 spans 20 residues. CDR1 and CDR2 from the germline V gene are SGHVS and FQNEAQ. The primer mix had 60 Vbeta and 13 Jbeta primers. Clones were read by immunoSEQ multiplex PCR, and TCRdb kept only the in-frame ones, dropping some. The data show approximately 130,000 clones, with roughly four fifths seen just once and around 6.4% held by the top ten. The specimen was PBMCs. The TCR comes from a woman between 35 and 50 years old in good health and CMV-seropositive. This sequence joins TRBV7-8 and TRBJ1-5, with 9 bases aligning to TRBD1. The CDR3 nucleotides read TGTGCCAGCAGCCCGATATGGGGACAGGGAGTAAATGAGGGCAATCAGCCCCAGCATTTT. Translation: CASSPIWGQGVNEGNQPQHF.